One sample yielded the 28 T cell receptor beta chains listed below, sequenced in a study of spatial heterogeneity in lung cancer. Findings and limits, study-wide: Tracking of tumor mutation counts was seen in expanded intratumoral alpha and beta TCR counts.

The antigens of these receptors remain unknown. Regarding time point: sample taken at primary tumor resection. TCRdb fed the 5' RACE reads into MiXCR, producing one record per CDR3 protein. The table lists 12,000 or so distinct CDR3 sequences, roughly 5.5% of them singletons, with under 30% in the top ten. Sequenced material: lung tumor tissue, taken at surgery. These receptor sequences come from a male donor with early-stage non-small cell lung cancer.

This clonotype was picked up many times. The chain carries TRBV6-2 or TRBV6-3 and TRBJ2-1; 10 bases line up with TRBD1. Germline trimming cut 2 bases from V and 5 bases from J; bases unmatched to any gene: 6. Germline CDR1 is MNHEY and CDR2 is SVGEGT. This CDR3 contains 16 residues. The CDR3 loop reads CASSYGWGTGDNEQFF. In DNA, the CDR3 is TGTGCCAGCAGTTACGGCTGGGGGACAGGGGACAATGAGCAGTTCTTC.

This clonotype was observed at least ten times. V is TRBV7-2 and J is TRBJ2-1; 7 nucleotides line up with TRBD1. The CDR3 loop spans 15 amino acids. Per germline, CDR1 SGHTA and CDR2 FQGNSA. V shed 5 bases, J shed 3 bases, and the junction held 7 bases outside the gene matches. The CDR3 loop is CASSRDRANYNEQFF. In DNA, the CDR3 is TGTGCCAGCAGCAGAGACAGGGCAAACTACAATGAGCAGTTCTTC.

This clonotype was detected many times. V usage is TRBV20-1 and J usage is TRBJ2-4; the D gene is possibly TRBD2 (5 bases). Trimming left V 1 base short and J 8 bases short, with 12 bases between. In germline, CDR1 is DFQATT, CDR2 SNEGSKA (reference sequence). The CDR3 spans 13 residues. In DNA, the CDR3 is TGCAGTGCTAGAGCCCACCCCGGGGACATTCAGTACTTC. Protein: CSARAHPGDIQYF.

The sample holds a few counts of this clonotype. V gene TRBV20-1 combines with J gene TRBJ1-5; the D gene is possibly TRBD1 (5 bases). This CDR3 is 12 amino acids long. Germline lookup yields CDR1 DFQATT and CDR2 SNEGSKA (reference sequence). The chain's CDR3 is CSTRGGNQPQHF. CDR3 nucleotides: TGCAGCACTAGGGGTGGCAATCAGCCCCAGCATTTT.

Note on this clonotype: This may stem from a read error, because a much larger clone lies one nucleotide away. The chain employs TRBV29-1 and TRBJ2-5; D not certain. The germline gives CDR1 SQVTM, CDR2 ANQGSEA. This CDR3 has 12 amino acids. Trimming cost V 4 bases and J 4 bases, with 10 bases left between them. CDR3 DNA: TGCAGCGTTGTAACAGTCCGAGAGACCCAGTACTTC. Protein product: CSVVTVRETQYF. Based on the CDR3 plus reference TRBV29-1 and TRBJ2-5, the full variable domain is SAVISQKPSRDICQRGTSLTIQCQVDSQVTMMFWYRQQPGQSLTLIATANQGSEATYESGFVIDKFPISRPNLTFSTLTVSNMSPEDSSIYLCSVVTVRETQYFGPGTRLLVL.

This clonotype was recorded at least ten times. CDR3 bases: TGTGCCAGCAGTTTCCTGGACTATAATTCACCCCTCCACTTT. Protein: CASSFLDYNSPLHF. This chain joins TRBV27 and TRBJ1-6, with unresolved D. This CDR3 region has 14 residues. Trimming shortened V by 3 bases and J by 3 bases, and 6 bases separated the two germline ends. Looked up from germline, CDR1 is MNHEY and CDR2 is SMNVEV (reference sequence).

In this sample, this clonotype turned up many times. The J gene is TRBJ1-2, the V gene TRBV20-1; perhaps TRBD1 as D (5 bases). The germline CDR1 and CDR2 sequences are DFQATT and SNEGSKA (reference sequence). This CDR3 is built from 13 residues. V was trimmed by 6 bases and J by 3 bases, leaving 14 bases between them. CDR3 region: CSARHGTDYGYTF. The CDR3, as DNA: TGCAGTGCGCGGCACGGGACGGACTATGGCTACACCTTC.

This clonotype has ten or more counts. CDR3 nucleotide sequence: TGCGCCAGCCGCCAACTCCCCGGACAGGGGGACACCGGGGAGCTGTTTTTT. Protein: CASRQLPGQGDTGELFF. The chain joins TRBV5-1 to TRBJ2-2, with 10 positions matching TRBD1. The V gene's germline CDR1 is SGHRS and CDR2 YFSETQ. The CDR3 spans 17 residues. V was clipped by 7 bases and J by 3 bases; unmatched bases: 12.

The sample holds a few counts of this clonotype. In DNA, the CDR3 is TGCAGTGCCCCCACTGGGGACTATGGCTACACCTTC. This gives the protein CSAPTGDYGYTF. This chain links TRBV20-1 with TRBJ1-2; no firm D call. This CDR3 contains 12 residues. V was shortened by 6 bases and J by 3 bases, with 11 bases between the two germline ends. CDR1 and CDR2 from the germline V gene are DFQATT and SNEGSKA (reference sequence).

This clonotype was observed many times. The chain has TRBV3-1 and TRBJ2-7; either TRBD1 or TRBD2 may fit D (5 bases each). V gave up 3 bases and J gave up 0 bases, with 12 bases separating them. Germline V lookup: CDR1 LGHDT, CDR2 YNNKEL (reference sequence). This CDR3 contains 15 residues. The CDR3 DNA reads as TGTGCCAGCAGCCAGGGGGTCTCTGCCTCCTACGAGCAGTACTTC. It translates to CASSQGVSASYEQYF.

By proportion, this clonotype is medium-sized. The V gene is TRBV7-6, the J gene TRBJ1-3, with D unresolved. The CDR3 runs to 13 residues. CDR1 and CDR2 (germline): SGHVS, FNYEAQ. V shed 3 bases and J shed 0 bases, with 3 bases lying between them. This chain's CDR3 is CASSFGSGNTIYF. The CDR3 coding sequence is TGTGCCAGCAGCTTTGGCTCTGGAAACACCATATATTTT.

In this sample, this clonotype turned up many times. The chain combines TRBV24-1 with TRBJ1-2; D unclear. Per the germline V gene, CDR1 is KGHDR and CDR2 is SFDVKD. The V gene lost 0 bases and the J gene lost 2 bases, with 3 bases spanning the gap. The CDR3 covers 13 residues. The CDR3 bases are TGTGCCACCAGTGATTTGAGCAACTATGGCTACACCTTC. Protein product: CATSDLSNYGYTF.

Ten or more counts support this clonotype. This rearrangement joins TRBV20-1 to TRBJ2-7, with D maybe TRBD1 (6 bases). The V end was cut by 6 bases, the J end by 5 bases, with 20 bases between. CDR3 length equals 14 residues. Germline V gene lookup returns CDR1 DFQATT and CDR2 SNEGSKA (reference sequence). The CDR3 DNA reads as TGCAGTGCACCGGACAAGGGACAAAACAACGAGCAGTACTTC. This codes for CSAPDKGQNNEQYF.

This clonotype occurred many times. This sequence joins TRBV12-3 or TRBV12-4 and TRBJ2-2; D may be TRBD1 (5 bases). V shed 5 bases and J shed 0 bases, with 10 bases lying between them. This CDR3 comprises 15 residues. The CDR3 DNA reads TGTGCCAGCAGTGCTAGGGGCTCGAACACCGGGGAGCTGTTTTTT. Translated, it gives CASSARGSNTGELFF.

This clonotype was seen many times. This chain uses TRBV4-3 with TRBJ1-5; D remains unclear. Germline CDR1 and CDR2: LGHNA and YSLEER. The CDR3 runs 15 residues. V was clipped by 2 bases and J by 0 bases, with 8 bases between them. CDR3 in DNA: TGCGCCAGCAGCCAATACGCCTCTAGCAATCAGCCCCAGCATTTT. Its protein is CASSQYASSNQPQHF.

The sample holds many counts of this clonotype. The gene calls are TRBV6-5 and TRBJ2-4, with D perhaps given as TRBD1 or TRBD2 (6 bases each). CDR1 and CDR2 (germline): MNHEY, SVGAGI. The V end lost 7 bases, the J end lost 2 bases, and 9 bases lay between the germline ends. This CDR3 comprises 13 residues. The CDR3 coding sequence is TGTGCCAGCAAAGGGGGGACCAAAAACATTCAGTACTTC. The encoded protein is CASKGGTKNIQYF.

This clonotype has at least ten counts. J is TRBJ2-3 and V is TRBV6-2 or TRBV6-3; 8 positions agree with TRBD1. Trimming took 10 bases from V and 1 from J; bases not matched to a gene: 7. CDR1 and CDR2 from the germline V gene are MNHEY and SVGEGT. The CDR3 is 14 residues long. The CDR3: CATARTGRTDTQYF. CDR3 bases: TGTGCCACAGCCCGGACAGGGCGCACAGATACGCAGTATTTT.

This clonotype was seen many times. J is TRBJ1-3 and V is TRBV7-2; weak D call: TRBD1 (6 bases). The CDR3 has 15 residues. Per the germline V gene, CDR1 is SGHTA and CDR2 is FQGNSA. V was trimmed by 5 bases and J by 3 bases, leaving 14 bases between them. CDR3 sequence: CASSQGTPLGNTIYF. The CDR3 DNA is TGTGCCAGCAGCCAGGGGACTCCTCTTGGAAACACCATATATTTT.

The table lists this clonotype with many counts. The DNA for the CDR3 is TGTGCCAGCAGTTGGGGGGCCCCCTCTGGGGCCAACGTCCTGACTTTC. Its protein product is CASSWGAPSGANVLTF. The chain is built from TRBV28 and TRBJ2-6; D may match TRBD1 or TRBD2 (6 bases each). Germline lookup yields CDR1 MDHEN and CDR2 SYDVKM. Trimming cost V 4 bases and J 0 bases, with 10 bases left between them. CDR3 length: 16 amino acids.

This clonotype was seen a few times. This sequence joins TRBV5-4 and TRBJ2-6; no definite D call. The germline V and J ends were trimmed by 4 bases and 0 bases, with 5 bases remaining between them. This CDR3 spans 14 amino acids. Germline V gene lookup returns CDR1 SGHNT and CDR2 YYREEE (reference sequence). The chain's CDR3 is CASSPTSGANVLTF. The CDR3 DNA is TGTGCCAGCAGCCCGACCTCTGGGGCCAACGTCCTGACTTTC.

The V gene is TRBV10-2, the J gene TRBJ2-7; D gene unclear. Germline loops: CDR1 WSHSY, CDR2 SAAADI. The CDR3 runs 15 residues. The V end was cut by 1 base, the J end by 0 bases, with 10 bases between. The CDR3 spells CASSEYEPSSYEQYF. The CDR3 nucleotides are TGCGCCAGCAGTGAGTACGAACCGAGCTCCTACGAGCAGTACTTC.

This CDR3 is CASSPNSRGTDTQYF. DNA of the CDR3: TGTGCCAGCTCACCTAATAGCAGAGGAACAGATACGCAGTATTTT. The rearrangement links TRBV18 to TRBJ2-3; D is unresolved. CDR3 length: 15 residues. V was trimmed by 3 bases and J by 3 bases, leaving 13 bases between them. Germline-derived CDR1 and CDR2 are KGHSH and LQKENI.

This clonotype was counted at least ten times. The CDR3 nucleotides are TGCAGTGCCAGACAGAACCTTAATTCACCCCTCCACTTT. It specifies CSARQNLNSPLHF. V is TRBV20-1 and J is TRBJ1-6, with D possibly being TRBD1 (5 bases). CDR1 and CDR2 from the germline V gene are DFQATT and SNEGSKA (reference sequence). The CDR3 covers 13 residues. Trimming pared 6 bases from V and 6 bases from J, leaving 12 bases between.

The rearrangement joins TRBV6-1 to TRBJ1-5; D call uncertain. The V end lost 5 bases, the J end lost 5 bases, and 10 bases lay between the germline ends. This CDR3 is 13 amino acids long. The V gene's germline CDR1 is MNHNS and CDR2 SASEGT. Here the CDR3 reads CASSQGYDQPQHF. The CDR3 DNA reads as TGTGCCAGCAGTCAAGGGTATGATCAGCCCCAGCATTTT.

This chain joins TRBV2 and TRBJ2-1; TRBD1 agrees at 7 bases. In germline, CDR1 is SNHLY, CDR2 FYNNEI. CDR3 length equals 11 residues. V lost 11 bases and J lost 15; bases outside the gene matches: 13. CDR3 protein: CAVASVQGRFF. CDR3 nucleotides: TGTGCCGTAGCATCGGTACAGGGGCGGTTCTTC.

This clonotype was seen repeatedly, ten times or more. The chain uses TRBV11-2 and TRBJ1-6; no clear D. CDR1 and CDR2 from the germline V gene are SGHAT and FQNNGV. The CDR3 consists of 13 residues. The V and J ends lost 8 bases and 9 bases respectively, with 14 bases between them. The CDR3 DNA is TGTGCCAGCCAGGAAGGAGGTTTTTCACCCCTCCACTTT. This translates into CASQEGGFSPLHF.

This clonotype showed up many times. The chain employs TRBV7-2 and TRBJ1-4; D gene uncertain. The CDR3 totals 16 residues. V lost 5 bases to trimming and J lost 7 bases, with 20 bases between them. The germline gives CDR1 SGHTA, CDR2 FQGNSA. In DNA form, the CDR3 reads TGTGCCAGCAGCGGAGCGCTCGGGGATGGAGGTGAAAAACTGTTTTTT. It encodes CASSGALGDGGEKLFF. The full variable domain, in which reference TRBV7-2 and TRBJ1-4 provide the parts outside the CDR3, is GAGVSQSPSNKVTEKGKDVELRCDPISGHTALYWYRQSLGQGLEFLIYFQGNSAPDKSGLPSDRFSAERTGGSVSTLTIQRTQQEDSAVYLCASSGALGDGGEKLFFGSGTQLSVL.

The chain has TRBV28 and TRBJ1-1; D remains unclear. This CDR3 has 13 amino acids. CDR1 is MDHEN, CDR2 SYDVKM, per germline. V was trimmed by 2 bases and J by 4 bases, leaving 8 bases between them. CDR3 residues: CASSLVESTEAFF. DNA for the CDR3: TGTGCCAGCAGTTTAGTCGAAAGCACTGAAGCTTTCTTT.